The clone carrying this T cell receptor beta chain has only a few counts. TCRdb keeps only in-frame clones here, not all; method: immunoSEQ multiplex PCR. The data hold 45,000 to 55,000 clones, with around 90% observed a single time. These data come from a study of blood T cell repertoires in COVID-19. Looking at the study overall: Samples taken during acute and convalescent COVID-19 were collected in the United States, Italy and Spain. Sources were T cells, B-cell-depleted T cells, or PBMCs; the material itself was cDNA or gDNA.

V dropped 5 bases and J dropped 1 base, with 9 bases sitting between them. There are 14 residues in the CDR3. Germline V gene data show CDR1 as LNHDA and CDR2 as SQIVND (reference sequence). The V gene is TRBV19, the J gene TRBJ1-3; weak D call: TRBD1 (5 bases). The sample consisted of peripheral blood. The receptor was derived from a human donor in a cohort sampled during active COVID-19. The CDR3 DNA follows: TGTGCCAGTAGTTCCGGGACTTCTGGAAACACCATATATTTT. It codes for CASSSGTSGNTIYF.